This T cell receptor (beta chain) was identified in a study of control samples from healthy donors and cancer patients. The protocol was immunoSEQ multiplex PCR, while the TCRdb copy is restricted to in-frame clones and leaves out a portion. The sample carries 110,000 to 150,000 clones, 80% to 95% recorded once. Germline V gene data show CDR1 as SGHAT and CDR2 as FQNNGV. V lost 4 bases and J lost 7; bases outside the gene matches: 10. The CDR3 is 15 amino acids. This clone was detected once. The chain is built from TRBV11-2 and TRBJ2-7; TRBD2 matches 10 bases. The receptor was derived from a man aged 25 to 40 in good health. Sequencing was done on a sample of blood. The CDR3 DNA reads TGTGCCAGCAGCTGGTGGACTAGCGGAGGGGTGGAGCAGTACTTC. It encodes CASSWWTSGGVEQYF.